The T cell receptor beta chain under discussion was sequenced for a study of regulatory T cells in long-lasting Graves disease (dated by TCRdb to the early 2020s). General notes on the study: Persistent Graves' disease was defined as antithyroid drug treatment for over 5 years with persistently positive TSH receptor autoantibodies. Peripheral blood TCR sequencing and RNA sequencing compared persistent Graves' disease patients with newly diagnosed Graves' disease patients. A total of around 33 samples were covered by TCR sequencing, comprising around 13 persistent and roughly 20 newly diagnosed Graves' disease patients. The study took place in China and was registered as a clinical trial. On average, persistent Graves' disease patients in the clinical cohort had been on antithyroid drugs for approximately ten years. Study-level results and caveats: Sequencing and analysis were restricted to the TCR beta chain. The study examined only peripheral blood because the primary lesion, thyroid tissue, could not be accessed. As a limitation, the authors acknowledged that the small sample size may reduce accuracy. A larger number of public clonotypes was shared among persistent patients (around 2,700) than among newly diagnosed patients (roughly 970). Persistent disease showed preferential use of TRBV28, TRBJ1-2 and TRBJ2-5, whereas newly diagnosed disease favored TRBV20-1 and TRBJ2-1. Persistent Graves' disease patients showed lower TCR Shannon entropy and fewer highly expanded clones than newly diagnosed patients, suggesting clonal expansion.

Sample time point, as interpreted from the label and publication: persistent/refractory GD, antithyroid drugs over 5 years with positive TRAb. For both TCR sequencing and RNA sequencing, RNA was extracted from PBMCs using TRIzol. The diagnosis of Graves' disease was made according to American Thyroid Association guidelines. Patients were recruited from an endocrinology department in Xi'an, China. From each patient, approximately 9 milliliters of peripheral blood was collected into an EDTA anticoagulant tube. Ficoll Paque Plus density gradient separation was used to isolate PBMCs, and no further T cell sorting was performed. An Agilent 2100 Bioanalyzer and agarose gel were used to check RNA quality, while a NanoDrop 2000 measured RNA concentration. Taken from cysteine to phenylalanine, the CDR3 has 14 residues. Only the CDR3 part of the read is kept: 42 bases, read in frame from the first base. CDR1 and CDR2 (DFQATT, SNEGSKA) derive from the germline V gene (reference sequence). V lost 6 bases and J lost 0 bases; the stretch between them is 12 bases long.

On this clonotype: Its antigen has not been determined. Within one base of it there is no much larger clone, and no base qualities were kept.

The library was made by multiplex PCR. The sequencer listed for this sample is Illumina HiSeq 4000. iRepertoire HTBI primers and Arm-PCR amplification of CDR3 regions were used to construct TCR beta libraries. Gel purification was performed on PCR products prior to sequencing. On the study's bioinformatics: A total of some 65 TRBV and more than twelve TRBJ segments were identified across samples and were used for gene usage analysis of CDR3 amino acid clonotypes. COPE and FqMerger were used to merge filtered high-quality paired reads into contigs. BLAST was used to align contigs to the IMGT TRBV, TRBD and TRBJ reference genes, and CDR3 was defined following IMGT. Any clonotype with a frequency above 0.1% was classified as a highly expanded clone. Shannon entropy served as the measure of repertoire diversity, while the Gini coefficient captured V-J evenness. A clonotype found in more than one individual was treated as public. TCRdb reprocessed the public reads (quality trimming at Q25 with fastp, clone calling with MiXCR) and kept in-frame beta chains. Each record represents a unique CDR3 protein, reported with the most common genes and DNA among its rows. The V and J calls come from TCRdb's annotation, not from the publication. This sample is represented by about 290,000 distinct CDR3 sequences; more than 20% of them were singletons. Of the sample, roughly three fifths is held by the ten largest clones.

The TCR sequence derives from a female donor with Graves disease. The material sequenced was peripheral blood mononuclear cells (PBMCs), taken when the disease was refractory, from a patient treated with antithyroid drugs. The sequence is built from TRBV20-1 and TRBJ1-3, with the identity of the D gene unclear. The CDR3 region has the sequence CSAEALVSGNTIYF. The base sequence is TGCAGTGCAGAGGCTCTTGTCTCTGGAAACACCATATATTTT.